The 2 T cell receptor beta chains presented below share a single source sample, sequenced in a study of shared clonotypes between healthy human individuals. Libraries were prepared by immunoSEQ multiplex PCR; TCRdb keeps only in-frame clonotypes and omits some of them. Here the sample spans hundreds of thousands of clones, approximately 75% being singletons. The sequencing sample was made of memory CD4+ T cells sorted from blood. The subset: CD45RA-negative fraction. These receptors originate from a woman aged 25 to 39 in good health.

V and J are TRBV12-1 and TRBJ2-7; the table's TRBD2 call for D was not verified on the DNA. TRBV12-1 is given as a pseudogene. This CDR3 contains 17 residues. CDR3 protein: CASSFEGLAGAFWEQYF. CDR3 sequence (DNA): TGTGCCAGCAGCTTTGAGGGACTAGCGGGAGCATTCTGGGAGCAGTACTTC.

In this sample, this clone turned up once. The chain joins TRBV7-7 to TRBJ2-3; the match to TRBD2 covers 13 bases. CDR3 length: 15 amino acids. CDR1 is SSHAT and CDR2 is FNYEAQ in the germline V gene (reference sequence). After removal of 4 bases from V and 5 bases from J, the junction contained 3 bases not matched to a gene. CDR3 DNA: TGTGCCAGCAGCTACGGACTAGCGGGAGTAGATACGCAGTATTTT. This gives the protein CASSYGLAGVDTQYF.